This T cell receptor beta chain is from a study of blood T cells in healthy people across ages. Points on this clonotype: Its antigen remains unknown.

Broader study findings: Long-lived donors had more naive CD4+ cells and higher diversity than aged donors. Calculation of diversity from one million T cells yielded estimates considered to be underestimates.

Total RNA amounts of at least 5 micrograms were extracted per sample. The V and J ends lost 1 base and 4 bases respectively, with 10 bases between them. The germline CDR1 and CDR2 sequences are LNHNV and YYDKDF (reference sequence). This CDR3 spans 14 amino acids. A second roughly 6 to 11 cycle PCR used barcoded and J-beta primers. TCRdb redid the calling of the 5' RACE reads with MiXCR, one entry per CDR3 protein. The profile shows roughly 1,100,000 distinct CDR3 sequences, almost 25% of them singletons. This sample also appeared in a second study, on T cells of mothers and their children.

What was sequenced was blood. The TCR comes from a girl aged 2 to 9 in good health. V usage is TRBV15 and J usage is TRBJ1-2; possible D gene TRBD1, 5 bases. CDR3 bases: TGTGCCACCAGCAGAGCGACAGCTAGCTATGGCTACACCTTC. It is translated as CATSRATASYGYTF. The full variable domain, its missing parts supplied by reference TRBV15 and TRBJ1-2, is DAMVIQNPRYQVTQFGKPVTLSCSQTLNHNVMYWYQQKSSQAPKLLFHYYDKDFNNEADTPDNFQSRRPNTSFCFLDIRSPGLGDTAMYLCATSRATASYGYTFGSGTRLTVV.